These 28 T cell receptor beta chains were sequenced from one sample in a study of shared clonotypes between healthy human individuals. Clones were read by immunoSEQ multiplex PCR, and TCRdb kept only the in-frame ones, dropping some. The sample carries about 1.5 million clones, 95% to 99% recorded once. Sample: naive CD4+ T cells sorted from blood. The subset was: CD45RA+ positively selected. These receptors all stem from a man aged 25 to 45 in good health.

This chain joins TRBV2 and TRBJ1-1; possible D gene TRBD1, 5 bases. The CDR3 is 14 amino acids. Trimming took 7 bases from V and 8 from J, leaving 20 bases between them. Germline CDR1 is SNHLY and CDR2 is FYNNEI. As DNA, the CDR3 is TGTGCCAGCAACTTACATCGGCCCGGGACGGAAGCTTTCTTT. It is translated as CASNLHRPGTEAFF.

CDR3 amino acids: CASKGDGGYTF. The CDR3 coding sequence is TGTGCCAGCAAAGGGGACGGTGGCTACACCTTC. The chain recombines TRBV6-4 with TRBJ1-2; TRBD1 is a possible D gene (5 bases). The CDR3 is 11 residues long. Per germline, CDR1 MRHNA and CDR2 SNTAGT. Deletions cut 7 bases from V and 7 bases from J, with 10 bases between.

The chain couples TRBV27 to TRBJ2-5; D is perhaps TRBD1 (5 bases). The CDR3 runs 14 residues. Per germline, CDR1 MNHEY and CDR2 SMNVEV (reference sequence). V was trimmed by 6 bases and J by 0 bases, leaving 11 bases between them. CDR3 protein: CASRGRPYQETQYF. The CDR3 bases are TGTGCCAGCAGGGGGCGGCCGTACCAAGAGACCCAGTACTTC.

The V and J genes are TRBV2 and TRBJ2-7, with D possibly being TRBD1 (6 bases). CDR1 and CDR2 (germline): SNHLY, FYNNEI. CDR3 length: 14 residues. V shed 6 bases and J shed 6 bases, with 18 bases lying between them. The DNA for the CDR3 is TGTGCCAGCAGGGGATCTACAGGGTCCCGCGAGCAGTACTTC. Translating it yields CASRGSTGSREQYF.

The chain combines TRBV14 with TRBJ2-7, with D unclear. Looked up from germline, CDR1 is SGHDN and CDR2 is FVKESK. Trimming shortened V by 1 base and J by 2 bases, and 6 bases separated the two germline ends. CDR3 length: 13 residues. The CDR3 region has the DNA TGTGCCAGCAGCCAAGGAGGCCCCTACGAGCAGTACTTC. Translation: CASSQGGPYEQYF.

In its sample, this clone was seen once. V and J are TRBV4-1 and TRBJ2-1, with TRBD2 matching over 10 bases. V shed 3 bases, J shed 8 bases, and the junction held 7 bases outside the gene matches. The CDR3 has 15 amino acids. The germline V gene encodes CDR1 MGHRA and CDR2 YSYEKL. The CDR3 here is CASSHTTSGPYEQFF. CDR3 sequence (DNA): TGCGCCAGCAGCCACACGACTAGCGGGCCGTATGAGCAGTTCTTC.

The chain joins TRBV7-8 to TRBJ1-4, with 9 bases that match TRBD1. V lost 1 base and J lost 6; bases outside the gene matches: 9. This CDR3 comprises 17 residues. Germline V gene lookup returns CDR1 SGHVS and CDR2 FQNEAQ. Written as DNA, the CDR3 is TGTGCCAGCAGCTTAGAGGAAGGGACAGGGCCGGATGAAAAACTGTTTTTT. It codes for CASSLEEGTGPDEKLFF.

The V and J genes are TRBV6-1 and TRBJ1-5; perhaps TRBD1 as D (5 bases). Germline CDR1 reads MNHNS; CDR2 reads SASEGT. The CDR3 totals 14 residues. V lost 5 bases, J lost 2 bases, and 10 bases lay in between. CDR3 sequence (DNA): TGTGCCAGCAGTCACACGGGGGGCAATCAGCCCCAGCATTTT. Translating it yields CASSHTGGNQPQHF.

The chain combines TRBV27 with TRBJ2-2; D is uncertain. There are 15 residues in the CDR3. V lost 2 bases and J 0 bases, leaving 7 bases between the germline ends. The germline CDR1 and CDR2 sequences are MNHEY and SMNVEV (reference sequence). In nucleotides, the CDR3 is TGTGCCAGCAGTTTAATCGGAGCGAACACCGGGGAGCTGTTTTTT. Translated, it gives CASSLIGANTGELFF.

The chain is built from TRBV4-3 and TRBJ2-3, with TRBD2 matching over 11 bases. J gave up 3 bases and V 2 bases, and 1 base lay outside the gene matches. Germline CDR1 LGHNA, CDR2 YSLEER. The CDR3 runs 15 residues. The CDR3 sequence: CASSQLAGGTDTQYF. The CDR3 bases are TGCGCCAGCAGCCAACTAGCGGGAGGTACAGATACGCAGTATTTT.

The rearrangement uses TRBV25-1 and TRBJ2-1; D uncertain. The germline gives CDR1 MGHDK, CDR2 SYGVNS. CDR3 length: 10 amino acids. Trimming pared 2 bases from V and 10 bases from J, leaving 3 bases between. CDR3 sequence (DNA): TGTGCCAGCAGTGAAATAGAGCAGTTCTTC. Its translation is CASSEIEQFF. The full variable domain, in which reference TRBV25-1 and TRBJ2-1 provide the parts outside the CDR3, is EADIYQTPRYLVIGTGKKITLECSQTMGHDKMYWYQQDPGMELHLIHYSYGVNSTEKGDLSSESTVSRIRTEHFPLTLESARPSHTSQYLCASSEIEQFFGPGTRLTVL.

This clone was seen just once. This rearrangement joins TRBV28 to TRBJ2-7, with a possible D match to TRBD1 (6 bases). Germline assignment: CDR1 MDHEN and CDR2 SYDVKM. The CDR3 totals 15 residues. V was clipped by 6 bases and J by 2 bases, with 17 bases between them. CDR3 nucleotide sequence: TGTGCCAGCAGACCTTTTCAGGGGACCCCCTACGAGCAGTACTTC. Amino acids: CASRPFQGTPYEQYF.

The chain combines TRBV5-6 with TRBJ2-5; 9 nucleotides align to TRBD1. The CDR3 is 13 amino acids. CDR1 is SGHDT, CDR2 YYEEEE, per germline. V was clipped by 5 bases and J by 5 bases; unmatched bases: 4. CDR3 DNA: TGTGCCAGCAGACTCGACAGGGGGGAGACCCAGTACTTC. Protein sequence: CASRLDRGETQYF.

The genes are TRBV7-9 and TRBJ2-7; D is ambiguous. V lost 7 bases to trimming and J lost 5 bases, with 15 bases between them. Germline-derived CDR1 and CDR2 are SEHNR and FQNEAQ (reference sequence). The CDR3 length is 13 residues. CDR3 bases: TGTGCCAGCACCCTTCCGGCTGTTAACGAGCAGTACTTC. The encoded protein is CASTLPAVNEQYF.

The rearrangement links TRBV14 to TRBJ2-2; either TRBD1 or TRBD2 may supply D (5 bases each). Germline V gives CDR1 SGHDN, CDR2 FVKESK. This CDR3 spans 15 amino acids. V dropped 1 base and J dropped 5 bases, with 11 bases sitting between them. The CDR3 coding sequence is TGTGCCAGCAGCCAAGCCGTGGGACGGACCGGGGAGCTGTTTTTT. It codes for CASSQAVGRTGELFF.

The chain links TRBV2 to TRBJ2-7, with D possibly being TRBD1 (6 bases). Per germline, CDR1 SNHLY and CDR2 FYNNEI. V gave up 6 bases and J gave up 3 bases, with 21 bases separating them. There are 16 residues in the CDR3. CDR3 loop: CASSGVAPGVSYEQYF. CDR3 bases: TGTGCCAGCAGCGGAGTAGCGCCAGGGGTCAGCTACGAGCAGTACTTC.

This clone has a single count. CDR3 sequence reads: CASSEYNRDRNYGYTF. CDR3 bases: TGTGCCAGCAGCGAATATAACCGGGACCGTAACTATGGCTACACCTTC. The chain links TRBV21-1 to TRBJ1-2. TRBV21-1 is assigned pseudogene status. The CDR3 has 16 residues.

The chain links TRBV15 to TRBJ2-7, with D unresolved. The germline V gene has CDR1 LNHNV and CDR2 YYDKDF (reference sequence). The CDR3 contains 14 residues. V was clipped by 8 bases and J by 6 bases, with 20 bases between them. CDR3 amino acids: CATAQGLPVGEQYF. The CDR3, as DNA: TGTGCCACCGCGCAAGGTCTTCCGGTTGGCGAGCAGTACTTC.

The V gene is TRBV5-4, the J gene TRBJ2-1, with unresolved D. The CDR3 extends over 12 amino acids. The germline V gene encodes CDR1 SGHNT and CDR2 YYREEE (reference sequence). Trimming shortened V by 5 bases and J by 10 bases, and 13 bases separated the two germline ends. The CDR3 region has the DNA TGTGCCAGCAGTTCCTCCGTTGGGGAGCAGTTCTTC. Protein product: CASSSSVGEQFF.

The chain uses TRBV2 and TRBJ1-1, with unresolved D. Trimming shortened V by 6 bases and J by 1 base, and 3 bases separated the two germline ends. The germline V gene has CDR1 SNHLY and CDR2 FYNNEI. The CDR3 loop spans 11 amino acids. The CDR3 protein is CASRRNTEAFF. In DNA form, the CDR3 reads TGTGCCAGCAGGAGGAACACTGAAGCTTTCTTT.

V is TRBV7-8 and J is TRBJ2-1; TRBD2 matches at 8 bases. CDR1 is SGHVS, CDR2 FQNEAQ, per germline. V shed 1 base and J 9 bases; nucleotides not matched to a gene: 8. The CDR3 is made up of 15 amino acids. The CDR3: CASSLELAEGGEQFF. CDR3 bases: TGTGCCAGCAGCTTAGAACTAGCGGAGGGGGGTGAGCAGTTCTTC.

This clone appeared once. This rearrangement joins TRBV28 to TRBJ2-7; D perhaps matches TRBD2 (6 bases). The V gene lost 3 bases and the J gene lost 1 base, with 13 bases spanning the gap. This CDR3 has 15 residues. Germline CDR1 reads MDHEN; CDR2 reads SYDVKM. The CDR3 nucleotides read TGTGCCAGCAGTTTTCCAGGTAGCGGATCCTACGAGCAGTACTTC. Translation gives CASSFPGSGSYEQYF.

The chain uses TRBV10-3 and TRBJ1-4; 7 bases are shared with TRBD1. The CDR3 is 13 amino acids. Germline loops: CDR1 ENHRY, CDR2 SYGVKD. The V gene end was trimmed by 10 bases and the J gene end by 4 bases; junction bases not matched to a gene: 6. CDR3: CASRDSLNEKLFF. The CDR3 nucleotides read TGTGCCAGCCGGGACAGCCTTAATGAAAAACTGTTTTTT.

V usage is TRBV27 and J usage is TRBJ1-2; D possibly corresponds to TRBD1 (6 bases). Germline V lookup: CDR1 MNHEY, CDR2 SMNVEV (reference sequence). The CDR3 covers 14 residues. The V gene lost 2 bases and the J gene lost 5 bases, with 12 bases spanning the gap. In DNA form, the CDR3 reads TGTGCCAGCAGTTTAAAAAGGCAGGGGTATGGCTACACCTTC. Residues: CASSLKRQGYGYTF.

V is TRBV7-6 and J is TRBJ2-7, with a tentative D call TRBD1 (6 bases). The CDR3 is 15 amino acids. Germline CDR1 reads SGHVS; CDR2 reads FNYEAQ. V gave up 5 bases and J gave up 3 bases, with 17 bases separating them. In nucleotides, the CDR3 is TGTGCCAGCAGCATATCTCAGGGGTTGAACTACGAGCAGTACTTC. This gives the protein CASSISQGLNYEQYF.

Here the CDR3 DNA reads TGTGCCAGCAGCCGAAAGGCGGGGGGGGATACGCAGTATTTT. This codes for CASSRKAGGDTQYF. The rearrangement uses TRBV6-9 and TRBJ2-3; 9 nucleotides line up with TRBD2. The CDR3 is made up of 14 amino acids. Germline CDR1 MNHGY, CDR2 SVAAGI. V lost 6 bases to trimming and J lost 6 bases; unmatched junction nucleotides: 7.

This chain joins TRBV5-1 and TRBJ2-7; TRBD1 aligns across 8 bases. The CDR3 runs to 13 residues. CDR1 and CDR2 from the germline V gene are SGHRS and YFSETQ. The ends lost 6 bases at V and 5 bases at J; junction bases unmatched: 7. CDR3 residues: CASKSGGLDEQYF. CDR3 in DNA: TGCGCCAGCAAATCAGGGGGCCTGGACGAGCAGTACTTC.

The V call is TRBV5-5, the J call TRBJ2-7, with 8 bases aligning to TRBD1. The CDR3 contains 13 residues. The ends lost 1 base at V and 6 bases at J; junction bases unmatched: 3. The V gene's germline CDR1 is SGHKS and CDR2 YYEKEE (reference sequence). CDR3 loop: CASSLWTGREQYF. Here the CDR3 DNA reads TGTGCCAGCAGCTTGTGGACAGGGCGCGAGCAGTACTTC. The full variable domain, completed using reference TRBV5-5 and TRBJ2-7, is DAGVTQSPTHLIKTRGQQVTLRCSPISGHKSVSWYQQVLGQGPQFIFQYYEKEERGRGNFPDRFSARQFPNYSSELNVNALLLGDSALYLCASSLWTGREQYFGPGTRLTVT.